Below, one T cell receptor beta chain is given with its context. This clonotype was seen ten or more times. Its antigen is currently not known. Base-call qualities are not available, and no considerably larger clone is one nucleotide away. Libraries were built with PCR. This sample was sequenced with an Illumina HiSeq 2500. TCR libraries were prepared with molecular barcoding, using unique molecular identifiers to normalize TCRbeta repertoire quantification. TCRdb handled the public reads itself, with Q25 trimming in fastp and clone calling in MiXCR, and kept productive beta chains. Each entry merges the rows of one CDR3 protein and shows their most common DNA and genes. The sample profile shows 77,000 or so distinct CDR3 sequences; 18% of them were found once. In total, the top ten clones hold approximately 55% of the sample. Looking up the germline V gene yields CDR1 SGHRS and CDR2 YFSETQ. The CDR3 starts with the cysteine, ends with the phenylalanine, and has 17 residues. The entry retains the CDR3 DNA only, 51 bases that are in frame from base 1. Cut back by 4 bases and 5 bases, the V and J ends lie 25 bases apart.

These data originate in a study of T-cell reconstitution after alpha-beta-depleted transplantation in children (dated by TCRdb to the mid-2010s). Describing the broader study: The study quantitatively tracked T-cell immune reconstitution after TCRalphabeta/CD19-depleted allogeneic hematopoietic cell transplantation in children using TCR repertoire profiling. Overall study outcomes, separate from this receptor: The apparently early recovery of alphabetaT-cell counts about two months after transplant reportedly depended on only several hundred rapidly expanded clones that came from non-depleted graft cells. Over subsequent months, a decline in hyperexpanded clone frequencies was noted, and after one year, T-cell counts and TCRbeta diversity were mostly ascribed to newly produced T cells. The high TCRbeta diversity at day 60 in some patients was ascribed to recipient T cells and intrathymic progenitors that had survived conditioning.

What this sample's treatment or condition label stands for: allogeneic hematopoietic cell transplantation with graft depleted of TCRalphabeta T cells and CD19 B cells. The transplant recipients were children given TCRalphabeta/CD19-depleted allogeneic hematopoietic cell grafts. The material sequenced was PBMCs, mostly from graft donor cells, taken 360 days after TCRalphabeta/CD19-depleted stem cell transplant. The sequence is built from TRBV5-1 and TRBJ2-7; the D region may be TRBD1 or TRBD2, each matching 5 bases equally. The sequence came from a male patient between 2 and 15 years old who had a stem cell transplant for acute lymphoblastic leukemia, so the T cells may come from the graft donor. The DNA reads TGCGCCAGCAGCACGGGACCGTCCTTGGGTACTATGCACGAGCAGTACTTC. This encodes CASSTGPSLGTMHEQYF. The CDR3, completed at both ends by the reference TRBV5-1 and TRBJ2-7 genes, gives the full variable domain KAGVTQTPRYLIKTRGQQVTLSCSPISGHRSVSWYQQTPGQGLQFLFEYFSETQRNKGNFPGRFSGRQFSNSRSEMNVSTLELGDSALYLCASSTGPSLGTMHEQYFGPGTRLTVT.